This passage covers 20 T cell receptor beta chains from one sample sequenced in a study of chemoradiotherapy in HPV16-positive cancers. Here immunoSEQ multiplex PCR was the method, and the copy in TCRdb shows in-frame clones only, minus some. Of approximately 5,400 clones in the sample, less than 85% are singletons; the top ten hold around 10%. The specimen was tumor tissue, collected from a patient who underwent chemoradiotherapy. These receptors were taken from a human donor with HPV-associated anogenital cancer.

The rearrangement uses TRBV28 and TRBJ2-2, with 8 positions matching TRBD2. The V gene's germline CDR1 is MDHEN and CDR2 SYDVKM. The V segment lost 9 bases and the J segment 6 bases; nucleotides outside the gene matches: 12. The CDR3 covers 15 residues. For the CDR3, the DNA is TGTGCCAGTTCCCCCTCCAGCGGGGGCGCCGGGGAGCTGTTTTTT. The encoded protein is CASSPSSGGAGELFF.

The rearrangement joins TRBV5-1 to TRBJ2-5, with 9 bases that match TRBD2. The germline V gene encodes CDR1 SGHRS and CDR2 YFSETQ. After removal of 4 bases from V and 5 bases from J, the junction contained 6 bases not matched to a gene. The CDR3 has 14 amino acids. CDR3 loop: CASSPVAGEETQYF. The CDR3 nucleotides are TGCGCCAGCAGCCCAGTAGCGGGGGAGGAGACCCAGTACTTC. Combining the CDR3 with reference TRBV5-1 and TRBJ2-5 gives the whole variable domain KAGVTQTPRYLIKTRGQQVTLSCSPISGHRSVSWYQQTPGQGLQFLFEYFSETQRNKGNFPGRFSGRQFSNSRSEMNVSTLELGDSALYLCASSPVAGEETQYFGPGTRLLVL.

This clone turned up a few times. V usage is TRBV5-4 and J usage is TRBJ2-5, with 14 bases lining up with TRBD2. Germline V gene lookup returns CDR1 SGHNT and CDR2 YYREEE (reference sequence). The trim removed 4 bases at V and 6 bases at J, leaving 8 bases unmatched. The CDR3 totals 16 residues. The CDR3 reads CASSPTSGGVIQTQYF. CDR3 bases: TGTGCCAGCAGCCCGACTAGCGGGGGGGTTATCCAGACCCAGTACTTC.

V is TRBV5-1 and J is TRBJ2-1; the match to TRBD1 covers 9 bases. The CDR3 totals 13 residues. J lost 5 bases, V lost 8 bases, and 5 bases had no gene match. Looked up from germline, CDR1 is SGHRS and CDR2 is YFSETQ. CDR3 sequence (DNA): TGCGCCAGTACAGGGGGCTCGGACAATGAGCAGTTCTTC. This gives the protein CASTGGSDNEQFF.

The chain recombines TRBV9 with TRBJ2-4; a weak D match, TRBD1 (6 bases). CDR3 length equals 15 residues. The germline V gene has CDR1 SGDLS and CDR2 YYNGEE. V was shortened by 4 bases and J by 4 bases, with 15 bases between the two germline ends. CDR3 region: CASSPPGTLKNIQYF. The CDR3 DNA sequence: TGTGCCAGCAGCCCGCCCGGGACACTGAAAAACATTCAGTACTTC.

This chain uses TRBV19 with TRBJ2-3, with 7 bases fitting TRBD2. V shed 7 bases, J shed 5 bases, and the junction held 15 bases outside the gene matches. Germline CDR1 is LNHDA and CDR2 is SQIVND (reference sequence). This CDR3 is built from 16 residues. CDR3 nucleotides: TGTGCCAGTACCACCCAATGGGGGGGTAGCGGAGATACGCAGTATTTT. Its protein product is CASTTQWGGSGDTQYF.

The chain uses TRBV5-4 and TRBJ2-3; 7 nucleotides agree with TRBD1. The CDR3 has 14 residues. Per the germline V gene, CDR1 is SGHNT and CDR2 is YYREEE (reference sequence). V trimming: 4 bases; J trimming: 2 bases; junction bases outside the gene matches: 4. The CDR3 region is CASSLGQPTDTQYF. For the CDR3, the DNA is TGTGCCAGCAGCCTGGGACAGCCCACAGATACGCAGTATTTT.

V gene TRBV4-1 combines with J gene TRBJ2-5; D uncertain. The germline gives CDR1 MGHRA, CDR2 YSYEKL. V was trimmed by 0 bases and J by 2 bases, leaving 13 bases between them. This CDR3 has 16 amino acids. CDR3 DNA sequence: TGCGCCAGCAGCCAAGATCGACAAGCGCCGCAAGAGACCCAGTACTTC. Protein: CASSQDRQAPQETQYF.

This chain connects TRBV9 to TRBJ2-5, with a possible D match to TRBD1 (5 bases). Looked up from germline, CDR1 is SGDLS and CDR2 is YYNGEE. V lost 0 bases, J lost 2 bases, and 14 bases lay in between. The CDR3 extends over 16 amino acids. CDR3 loop: CASSVEGPGMQETQYF. In nucleotides, the CDR3 is TGTGCCAGCAGCGTAGAGGGGCCAGGAATGCAAGAGACCCAGTACTTC.

This clone is a singleton in its sample. V usage is TRBV10-3 and J usage is TRBJ1-5; D gene unclear. Trimming took 8 bases from V and 0 from J, leaving 11 bases between them. The CDR3 sequence is 14 residues long. Germline CDR1 reads ENHRY; CDR2 reads SYGVKD. The CDR3 loop is CAIGIGSSNQPQHF. The CDR3 bases are TGTGCCATCGGAATTGGATCTAGCAATCAGCCCCAGCATTTT.

The gene calls are TRBV29-1 and TRBJ2-2; tentatively, D is TRBD1 or TRBD2 (5 bases each). V was pared by 1 base and J by 2 bases, with 11 bases between. CDR1 and CDR2 from the germline V gene are SQVTM and ANQGSEA. This CDR3 region has 15 residues. CDR3 sequence: CSVEAGGGNTGELFF. The CDR3 nucleotides are TGCAGCGTTGAAGCAGGTGGGGGTAACACCGGGGAGCTGTTTTTT.

This rearrangement joins TRBV11-2 to TRBJ1-1, with 9 bases fitting TRBD1. V gave up 5 bases and J gave up 6 bases; unmatched junction bases: 7. Per germline, CDR1 SGHAT and CDR2 FQNNGV. The CDR3 has 14 amino acids. CDR3 in DNA: TGTGCCAGCAGCACTACAACAGGGGGCTCTGAAGCTTTCTTT. Its translation is CASSTTTGGSEAFF.

The chain couples TRBV19 to TRBJ1-2; D perhaps matches TRBD1 (5 bases). This CDR3 comprises 16 residues. Germline CDR1 and CDR2: LNHDA and SQIVND (reference sequence). Trimming took off 6 bases at V and 3 bases at J, with 20 bases between the two ends. The CDR3 nucleotides are TGTGCCAGTAGAAAACTACGCGATAGGGGCCACTATGGCTACACCTTC. Translating gives CASRKLRDRGHYGYTF.

The genes are TRBV28 and TRBJ2-3; D is unresolved. CDR3 length: 14 residues. The germline V gene has CDR1 MDHEN and CDR2 SYDVKM. The germline V and J ends were trimmed by 3 bases and 4 bases, with 11 bases remaining between them. Here the CDR3 reads CASSFVGISDTQYF. DNA of the CDR3: TGTGCCAGCAGTTTTGTTGGTATTTCAGATACGCAGTATTTT.

The V call is TRBV6-1, the J call TRBJ2-5; D perhaps matches TRBD1 (6 bases). CDR1 is MNHNS and CDR2 is SASEGT in the germline V gene. The CDR3 loop spans 14 amino acids. V was clipped by 4 bases and J by 0 bases, with 9 bases between them. The CDR3 here is CASSVGTNQETQYF. CDR3 DNA sequence: TGTGCCAGCAGTGTGGGGACAAACCAAGAGACCCAGTACTTC.

This chain uses TRBV29-1 with TRBJ1-1; D gene ambiguous. The V end lost 4 bases, the J end lost 3 bases, and 18 bases lay between the germline ends. The CDR3 has 15 residues. Germline CDR1 reads SQVTM; CDR2 reads ANQGSEA. CDR3 DNA: TGCAGCGTTGTACAGCGGAGTCGTATGGACACTGAAGCTTTCTTT. This codes for CSVVQRSRMDTEAFF.

There are a few counts of this clone. The CDR3 DNA is TGCGCCAGCAGCGGGGCGGGGGTTGGCACTGAAGCTTTCTTT. It specifies CASSGAGVGTEAFF. The chain combines TRBV5-1 with TRBJ1-1; perhaps TRBD1 as D (5 bases). V was trimmed by 4 bases and J by 4 bases, leaving 14 bases between them. CDR1 is SGHRS, CDR2 YFSETQ, per germline. The CDR3 totals 14 residues. Full variable domain (remainder filled in from reference TRBV5-1 and TRBJ1-1): KAGVTQTPRYLIKTRGQQVTLSCSPISGHRSVSWYQQTPGQGLQFLFEYFSETQRNKGNFPGRFSGRQFSNSRSEMNVSTLELGDSALYLCASSGAGVGTEAFFGQGTRLTVV.

The V call is TRBV6-1, the J call TRBJ2-7; D is unclear. Germline assignment: CDR1 MNHNS and CDR2 SASEGT. V shed 2 bases and J shed 2 bases, with 13 bases lying between them. The CDR3 extends over 15 amino acids. CDR3 DNA sequence: TGTGCCAGCAGTGAATTTTGGGGATCAACCTACGAGCAGTACGTC. It codes for CASSEFWGSTYEQYV.

This clone appeared once. The CDR3 DNA follows: TGTGCCAGCAGCCAAATACAGGGGCGCGGCTACGAGCAGTACTTC. Protein: CASSQIQGRGYEQYF. This chain links TRBV7-6 with TRBJ2-7; 7 bases line up with TRBD1. Trimming took 5 bases from V and 3 from J; bases not matched to a gene: 10. The length of the CDR3 is 15 residues. The germline V gene encodes CDR1 SGHVS and CDR2 FNYEAQ.

In its sample, this clone was seen once. The rearrangement joins TRBV6-1 to TRBJ2-3, with 7 bases that match TRBD1. The germline V gene encodes CDR1 MNHNS and CDR2 SASEGT. This CDR3 is built from 15 residues. V trimming: 1 base; J trimming: 1 base; junction bases outside the gene matches: 2. This chain's CDR3 is CASSEGGTGTDTQYF. The CDR3 DNA follows: TGTGCCAGCAGTGAAGGTGGGACAGGCACAGATACGCAGTATTTT.